Sequencing of this T cell receptor (beta chain) was carried out in a study of CD8 T cells in Susac syndrome. When the RNA was reverse transcribed, random hexamers were used with an input of roughly 0.45 to 1 ug. MiXCR, run by TCRdb on the immunoSEQ multiplex PCR reads, gives a single entry per CDR3 protein. This table holds about 430,000 distinct CDR3 sequences, more than 70% found once. Germline assignment: CDR1 LNHDA and CDR2 SQIVND (reference sequence). V lost 8 bases to trimming and J lost 6 bases, with 11 bases between them. There are 12 residues in the CDR3. Source material: CD8+ T cells from PBMCs. This rearrangement joins TRBV19 to TRBJ1-5; maybe TRBD1 (5 bases). This TCR derives from a human donor with multiple sclerosis. The CDR3 sequence: CASLSGGQPQHF. The CDR3 bases are TGTGCCAGTCTTTCCGGGGGTCAGCCCCAGCATTTT.